This is a list of T cell receptor beta chains from one sample in a study of T cell responses to AZD1222 COVID-19 vaccine. Measured with immunoSEQ multiplex PCR; TCRdb has only the in-frame clones, and not every one. The sample has around 110,000 clones, under 90% seen once; the top ten hold about 5.4%. Sequenced here: peripheral blood, sampled on day 0 of AZD1222 vaccination. These receptors all stem from an adult in good health. Each CDR3 is given without its conserved first and last residue.

>TRBV7-9
ASSLDRGGEAF
>TRBV2
ASRGTRGGINTEAF
>TRBV28
ASSFLQDSNEKLF
>TRBV9
ASSAPGQGGSGANVLT
>TRBV6-2/TRBV6-3
ASSYLTRSYNEQF
>TRBV30
ALKGQGGGRERRSGYT
>TRBV5-5
ASSLSLALTYEQY
>TRBV3-1/TRBV3-2
ASSHDLAGEGETQY
>TRBV7-2
ASSSSQGGQPQH
>TRBV9
ASSARPEGTHPYEQY
>TRBV19
ASSIKVNTEAF
>TRBV27
ASSFRGRVVIGSNQPQH
>TRBV27
ASSLGQGLREQY
>TRBV27
ASSLRGLAGNNEQF
>TRBV6-5
ASSSGTSGYEQY
>TRBV29-1
SVAVRNTEAF
>TRBV5-4
ASSLATGTGYGYT
>TRBV6-2/TRBV6-3
ASSPGTGDGYT
>TRBV4-1
ASSPSSGRGSYNEQF
>TRBV6-6
ASSYSEENSPLH
>TRBV7-9
ASSLGQGQLSYEQY
>TRBV6-5
ASSYSGQGRTEAF
>TRBV12-5
ASGLGGELF
>TRBV20-1
SASIRGSYEQY
>TRBV5-4
ASSLAAGSLLLSGANVLT
>TRBV7-9
ASSSSGGYTEAF
>TRBV7-8
ASSSGQGAGTEAF
>TRBV7-9
ASSLRAGRKTNTGELF
>TRBV12-5
ASVPSGGGNTQY
>TRBV5-1
ASRNRGEETQY
>TRBV9
ASSTGTGGMRAKNIQY
>TRBV7-8
ASVIQTTSRLSPDTQY
>TRBV6-5
ASSYSSGAYEQY
>TRBV25-1
ASSDKAVMNTEAF
>TRBV29-1
SVRATYNSPLH
>TRBV19
ASRVAIGGNTEAF
>TRBV6-5
ASSYLQGNHGYT
>TRBV4-3
ASSQVQGGEQY
>TRBV5-1
ASSIQGGNGYT
>TRBV11-2
ASAIRARGDTQY
>TRBV12-3/TRBV12-4
ASSLGVWEQY
>TRBV3-1/TRBV3-2
ASSQDGGFNNYGYT
>TRBV10-1
ASSESGSYEQY
>TRBV5-5
ASSYLRDRSYEQY
>TRBV7-3
ASSLVLAGGNNEQF
>TRBV7-7
ASSPTSGTGNPGELF
>TRBV12-3/TRBV12-4
ASSLGERSPLH
>TRBV19
ASSMPGQGISYEQY
>TRBV7-9
ASSPSSGPYGYT
>TRBV3-1/TRBV3-2
ASSLRDRVNTEAF
>TRBV7-2
ASSWDLAGAVGEQF
>TRBV18
ASSPGQTNQPQH
>TRBV11-2
ASSLEPAGPCF
>TRBV6-5
ASSSDSYNEQF
>TRBV5-8
ASSKRTSGASPEQF
>TRBV29-1
SVGGRQETQY
>TRBV19
ASSTRGTANSGNTIY